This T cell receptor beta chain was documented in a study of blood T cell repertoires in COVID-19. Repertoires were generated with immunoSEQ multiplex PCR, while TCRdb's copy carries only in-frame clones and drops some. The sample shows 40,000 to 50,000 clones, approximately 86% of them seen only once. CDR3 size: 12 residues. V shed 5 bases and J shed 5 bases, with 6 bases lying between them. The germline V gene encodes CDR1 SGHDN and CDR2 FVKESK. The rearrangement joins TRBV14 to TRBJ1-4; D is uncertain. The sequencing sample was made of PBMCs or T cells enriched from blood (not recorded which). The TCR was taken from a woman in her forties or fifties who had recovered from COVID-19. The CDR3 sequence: CASSLRNEKLFF. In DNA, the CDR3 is TGTGCCAGCAGCTTGCGGAATGAAAAACTGTTTTTT. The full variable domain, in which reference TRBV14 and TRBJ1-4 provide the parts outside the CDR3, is EAGVTQFPSHSVIEKGQTVTLRCDPISGHDNLYWYRRVMGKEIKFLLHFVKESKQDESGMPNNRFLAERTGGTYSTLKVQPAELEDSGVYFCASSLRNEKLFFGSGTQLSVL.